Below are 32 T cell receptor beta chains sequenced from a single sample in a study of a mutant IDH1 vaccine in newly diagnosed glioma. Noted time point: week 11, during vaccination. Every single dose of the vaccine, 300 ug of mutant IDH1 20-mer peptide, came with topical imiquimod. Sequencing used immunoSEQ multiplex PCR; TCRdb keeps in-frame clones, though not all of them. The sample yields around 120,000 clones, over 75% seen once. Their antigens are not known. The material sequenced was PBMCs, taken from a glioma patient whose treatment included an IDH1 peptide vaccine. Receptors originate from a man aged 35 to 55 with glioma.

The chain combines TRBV4-2 with TRBJ2-7; 7 bases align to TRBD1. Trimming at V came to 2 bases and at J to 3 bases, leaving 4 bases not matched to a gene. The CDR3 runs 14 residues. Germline CDR1 LGHNA, CDR2 YNFKEQ. CDR3 sequence: CASSQTTGIYEQYF. The DNA of the CDR3 is TGTGCCAGCAGCCAAACGACAGGGATCTACGAGCAGTACTTC.

This chain connects TRBV27 to TRBJ2-7; D is tentatively TRBD1 or TRBD2 (5 bases each). Germline CDR1 reads MNHEY; CDR2 reads SMNVEV (reference sequence). The V gene lost 3 bases and the J gene lost 2 bases, with 8 bases spanning the gap. The CDR3 spans 13 residues. This chain's CDR3 is CASSFVGAYEQYF. The DNA for the CDR3 is TGTGCCAGCAGTTTTGTGGGGGCCTACGAGCAGTACTTC.

V gene TRBV9 combines with J gene TRBJ2-3, with TRBD1 matching over 10 bases. In germline, CDR1 is SGDLS, CDR2 YYNGEE. CDR3 length: 16 amino acids. J was trimmed by 2 bases and V by 3 bases; bases with no gene match: 6. The CDR3 region is CASSARQGANTDTQYF. For the CDR3, the DNA is TGTGCCAGCAGCGCCCGACAGGGGGCAAACACAGATACGCAGTATTTT. The full variable domain, in which reference TRBV9 and TRBJ2-3 provide the parts outside the CDR3, is DSGVTQTPKHLITATGQRVTLRCSPRSGDLSVYWYQQSLDQGLQFLIQYYNGEERAKGNILERFSAQQFPDLHSELNLSSLELGDSALYFCASSARQGANTDTQYFGPGTRLTVL.

The chain uses TRBV15 and TRBJ2-7, with 7 bases identical to TRBD2. The CDR3 totals 15 residues. Germline V gene data show CDR1 as LNHNV and CDR2 as YYDKDF (reference sequence). V lost 2 bases, J lost 0 bases, and 4 bases stayed unmatched. The CDR3 spells CATSRNGGSSYEQYF. DNA for the CDR3: TGTGCCACCAGCAGAAACGGCGGGAGCTCCTACGAGCAGTACTTC.

V usage is TRBV5-5 and J usage is TRBJ2-3; 8 bases fit TRBD1. The CDR3 covers 16 residues. J was trimmed by 0 bases and V by 4 bases; bases with no gene match: 7. The germline V gene encodes CDR1 SGHKS and CDR2 YYEKEE (reference sequence). The CDR3 is CASSVRDRTSTDTQYF. As DNA, the CDR3 is TGTGCCAGCAGCGTCCGGGACAGGACTAGCACAGATACGCAGTATTTT.

The chain carries TRBV4-2 and TRBJ2-3; D remains ambiguous. Germline assignment: CDR1 LGHNA and CDR2 YNFKEQ. The CDR3 is 14 amino acids. V dropped 1 base and J dropped 4 bases, with 9 bases sitting between them. CDR3 region: CASSQVGQPDTQYF. As DNA, the CDR3 is TGTGCCAGCAGCCAAGTAGGCCAGCCAGATACGCAGTATTTT.

This chain joins TRBV10-2 and TRBJ1-4; perhaps TRBD1 as D (6 bases). V was cut by 6 bases and J by 5 bases, with 16 bases left in between. This CDR3 has 15 residues. Per the germline V gene, CDR1 is WSHSY and CDR2 is SAAADI. DNA of the CDR3: TGCGCCAGCAGCTCCCGGGGGGCCGGGAATGAAAAACTGTTTTTT. Amino acids: CASSSRGAGNEKLFF.

The V and J genes are TRBV19 and TRBJ1-5; TRBD1 matches at 8 bases. V shed 3 bases and J 5 bases; nucleotides not matched to a gene: 9. The CDR3 contains 16 residues. Looked up from germline, CDR1 is LNHDA and CDR2 is SQIVND (reference sequence). CDR3: CASSIGQGVRDQPQHF. CDR3 sequence (DNA): TGTGCCAGTAGTATTGGACAGGGCGTTAGGGATCAGCCCCAGCATTTT.

The rearrangement links TRBV5-6 to TRBJ2-1, with TRBD2 matching 9 bases. The germline CDR1 and CDR2 sequences are SGHDT and YYEEEE. Trimming removed 7 bases from V and 5 bases from J; junction bases left unmatched: 10. The CDR3 extends over 15 amino acids. This CDR3 reads CASSLPGLANNEQFF. Here the CDR3 DNA reads TGTGCCAGCTCTCTACCGGGACTAGCAAACAATGAGCAGTTCTTC. The complete variable domain, with remaining parts taken from reference TRBV5-6 and TRBJ2-1, reads DAGVTQSPTHLIKTRGQQVTLRCSPKSGHDTVSWYQQALGQGPQFIFQYYEEEERQRGNFPDRFSGHQFPNYSSELNVNALLLGDSALYLCASSLPGLANNEQFFGPGTRLTVL.

The chain carries TRBV30 and TRBJ2-3; TRBD2 matches at 7 bases. Germline V gene lookup returns CDR1 GTSNPN and CDR2 SVGIG (reference sequence). This CDR3 has 15 residues. V shed 5 bases, J shed 0 bases, and the junction held 8 bases outside the gene matches. DNA of the CDR3: TGTGCCTGGGGGAGGAGCGGGACTAGCACAGATACGCAGTATTTT. It encodes CAWGRSGTSTDTQYF.

The chain couples TRBV4-2 to TRBJ2-5; D possibly matches TRBD1 or TRBD2 (5 bases each). Germline assignment: CDR1 LGHNA and CDR2 YNFKEQ. V lost 1 base and J 3 bases, leaving 15 bases between the germline ends. The CDR3 runs to 16 residues. The CDR3 loop is CASSQAQGQREETQYF. The CDR3 nucleotides are TGTGCCAGCAGCCAAGCTCAGGGCCAGAGGGAAGAGACCCAGTACTTC.

The chain joins TRBV2 to TRBJ2-1, with D maybe TRBD1 (6 bases). Germline loops: CDR1 SNHLY, CDR2 FYNNEI. Deletions cut 7 bases from V and 2 bases from J, with 21 bases between. This CDR3 contains 17 residues. The CDR3 sequence: CASNPRWTAPTYNEQFF. The CDR3 nucleotides are TGTGCCAGCAATCCCCGGTGGACAGCTCCCACCTACAATGAGCAGTTCTTC.

The count of this clone is one. The gene calls are TRBV6-6 and TRBJ2-3, with unresolved D. Germline loops: CDR1 MNHNY, CDR2 SVGAGI (reference sequence). The CDR3 consists of 16 residues. Trimming took 6 bases from V and 2 from J, leaving 18 bases between them. Here the CDR3 DNA reads TGTGCCAGCAGCCCCAGGTCAGTGGCCGCCACAGATACGCAGTATTTT. This codes for CASSPRSVAATDTQYF.

This chain connects TRBV4-3 to TRBJ2-7; the match to TRBD1 covers 8 bases. The CDR3 is 14 residues long. J was trimmed by 4 bases and V by 4 bases; bases with no gene match: 6. CDR1 and CDR2 (germline): LGHNA, YSLEER. The CDR3 spells CASSRGQGMYEQYF. The CDR3 region has the DNA TGCGCCAGCAGCCGAGGACAGGGTATGTACGAGCAGTACTTC.

The chain carries TRBV10-3 and TRBJ2-5; 7 bases are a match to TRBD1. The V gene end was trimmed by 0 bases and the J gene end by 4 bases; junction bases not matched to a gene: 5. From germline, CDR1 is ENHRY and CDR2 SYGVKD. The CDR3 covers 15 residues. CDR3 loop: CAISESTGSGETQYF. CDR3 sequence (DNA): TGTGCCATCAGTGAGTCGACAGGGAGCGGAGAGACCCAGTACTTC.

This clone was recorded a few times. The chain has TRBV7-9 and TRBJ1-1; possibly TRBD1 for D (5 bases). Germline V lookup: CDR1 SEHNR, CDR2 FQNEAQ (reference sequence). This CDR3 is built from 16 residues. The V end was cut by 0 bases, the J end by 4 bases, with 15 bases between. The CDR3 region is CASSLAAGLVGTEAFF. The CDR3 DNA is TGTGCCAGCAGCTTAGCAGCAGGGCTGGTTGGCACTGAAGCTTTCTTT. Drawing the rest from reference TRBV7-9 and TRBJ1-1, the complete variable domain is DTGVSQNPRHKITKRGQNVTFRCDPISEHNRLYWYRQTLGQGPEFLTYFQNEAQLEKSRLLSDRFSAERPKGSFSTLEIQRTEQGDSAMYLCASSLAAGLVGTEAFFGQGTRLTVV.

This chain connects TRBV7-8 to TRBJ2-3; D is undetermined. Trimming cost V 3 bases and J 6 bases, with 10 bases left between them. This CDR3 has 13 amino acids. Germline CDR1 and CDR2: SGHVS and FQNEAQ. The CDR3 region is CASSFIEADTQYF. In DNA, the CDR3 is TGTGCCAGCAGCTTCATTGAGGCGGATACGCAGTATTTT.

This clone was counted between two and nine times. J is TRBJ1-3 and V is TRBV7-9, with 7 bases lining up with TRBD1. The CDR3 has 15 residues. Per the germline V gene, CDR1 is SEHNR and CDR2 is FQNEAQ (reference sequence). V lost 5 bases, J lost 2 bases, and 6 bases stayed unmatched. The CDR3 DNA reads TGTGCCAGCAGCCCGGACAGGCTGGCTGGAAACACCATATATTTT. It translates to CASSPDRLAGNTIYF.

This chain links TRBV7-9 with TRBJ2-7; D ambiguous. This CDR3 has 13 amino acids. The V end lost 1 base, the J end lost 7 bases, and 11 bases lay between the germline ends. CDR1 and CDR2 (germline): SEHNR, FQNEAQ (reference sequence). CDR3 protein: CASSLESTWEQYF. DNA for the CDR3: TGTGCCAGCAGCTTAGAATCGACCTGGGAGCAGTACTTC.

This chain connects TRBV6-5 to TRBJ1-4, with D perhaps matching TRBD1 (5 bases). CDR3 size: 16 residues. V shed 1 base and J shed 11 bases, with 20 bases lying between them. Germline V CDR1 and CDR2: MNHEY, SVGAGI. This CDR3 reads CASSYLFLSRADKLFF. The CDR3 region has the DNA TGTGCCAGCAGTTACTTGTTTCTGTCCAGGGCCGACAAACTGTTTTTT.

The gene calls are TRBV5-6 and TRBJ2-3, with D possibly TRBD2 on 7 matching bases. This CDR3 spans 18 amino acids. Germline CDR1 SGHDT, CDR2 YYEEEE. The ends were cut back, 4 bases at V and 5 bases at J, with 26 bases in the middle. The CDR3 protein is CASSPVGGGAQVIDTQYF. CDR3 DNA sequence: TGTGCCAGCAGCCCCGTCGGAGGGGGGGCGCAGGTAATAGATACGCAGTATTTT.

The V call is TRBV7-9, the J call TRBJ2-7; 9 bases are a match to TRBD1. Trimming removed 5 bases from V and 4 bases from J; junction bases left unmatched: 6. The length of the CDR3 is 14 residues. Germline V gives CDR1 SEHNR, CDR2 FQNEAQ (reference sequence). In DNA form, the CDR3 reads TGTGCCAGCAGCCGCGACAGGGGGATATACGAGCAGTACTTC. Translated, it gives CASSRDRGIYEQYF.

About this clone itself: With a much larger clone just one base away, this may be a read error. Other DNA sequences of this sample code for an identical CDR3. The J gene is TRBJ1-4, the V gene TRBV27; no firm D call. Germline CDR1 and CDR2: MNHEY and SMNVEV (reference sequence). The CDR3 is 12 amino acids. The V and J ends lost 0 bases and 8 bases respectively, with 4 bases between them. In DNA form, the CDR3 reads TGTGCCAGCAGTTTATCGGGGGAAAAACTGTTTTTT. This sequence encodes CASSLSGEKLFF.

The rearrangement links TRBV7-2 to TRBJ1-5; 8 bases align to TRBD1. Germline V gene lookup returns CDR1 SGHTA and CDR2 FQGNSA. Trimming took 1 base from V and 4 from J; bases not matched to a gene: 6. The CDR3 has 16 amino acids. The CDR3 loop is CASSLGPGGMNQPQHF. The CDR3 DNA sequence: TGTGCCAGCAGCTTAGGACCAGGGGGCATGAATCAGCCCCAGCATTTT.

This sequence joins TRBV10-3 and TRBJ1-6, with a tentative D call TRBD1 (5 bases). Trimming shortened V by 10 bases and J by 12 bases, and 16 bases separated the two germline ends. The length of the CDR3 is 12 residues. Germline lookup yields CDR1 ENHRY and CDR2 SYGVKD. In nucleotides, the CDR3 is TGTGCCAGCCGGGACCCTCAGAAACCCCTCCACTTT. Encoded protein: CASRDPQKPLHF.

This chain uses TRBV18 with TRBJ2-7; the match to TRBD1 covers 8 bases. This CDR3 spans 18 amino acids. V lost 3 bases and J lost 0; bases outside the gene matches: 13. Germline-derived CDR1 and CDR2 are KGHSH and LQKENI. CDR3 coding DNA: TGTGCCAGCTCACCCCGCCCCCAGGGGGCTACGAGCTCCTACGAGCAGTACTTC. The encoded protein is CASSPRPQGATSSYEQYF.

The chain uses TRBV30 and TRBJ2-3; 7 nucleotides line up with TRBD2. CDR3 length equals 15 residues. CDR1 is GTSNPN and CDR2 is SVGIG in the germline V gene (reference sequence). After removal of 5 bases from V and 6 bases from J, the junction contained 14 bases not matched to a gene. CDR3 sequence (DNA): TGTGCCTGGGGTAATGCAGCGGGGCAATGGGATACGCAGTATTTT. This encodes CAWGNAAGQWDTQYF.

The chain joins TRBV15 to TRBJ1-2; D unresolved. The germline gives CDR1 LNHNV, CDR2 YYDKDF (reference sequence). The CDR3 spans 14 residues. The V and J ends lost 0 bases and 5 bases respectively, with 10 bases between them. The CDR3 nucleotides read TGTGCCACCAGCAGAGATTCGGGCCTGTATGGCTACACCTTC. It codes for CATSRDSGLYGYTF.

V usage is TRBV7-2 and J usage is TRBJ2-1; TRBD2 matches at 10 bases. CDR1 is SGHTA and CDR2 is FQGNSA in the germline V gene. The CDR3 has 14 residues. V shed 3 bases and J 9 bases; nucleotides not matched to a gene: 5. Here the CDR3 reads CASSLGGLASEQFF. The DNA of the CDR3 is TGTGCCAGCAGCTTGGGGGGACTAGCGAGTGAGCAGTTCTTC.

The chain employs TRBV7-9 and TRBJ2-3, with 7 bases lining up with TRBD2. Germline CDR1 SEHNR, CDR2 FQNEAQ (reference sequence). CDR3 size: 16 residues. Trimming took 4 bases from V and 4 from J; bases not matched to a gene: 11. The CDR3 region is CASSYEAGRVPDTQYF. The CDR3 DNA is TGTGCCAGCAGCTACGAGGCGGGGAGGGTTCCAGATACGCAGTATTTT.

This clone appeared a few times. The genes are TRBV19 and TRBJ2-7, with unresolved D. Germline V lookup: CDR1 LNHDA, CDR2 SQIVND (reference sequence). Trimming left V 0 bases short and J 2 bases short, with 11 bases between. The CDR3 has 15 residues. The CDR3 sequence: CASSIENSKTYEQYF. Here the CDR3 DNA reads TGTGCCAGTAGTATAGAGAACAGCAAGACCTACGAGCAGTACTTC.

This sequence joins TRBV27 and TRBJ2-7; 9 bases map to TRBD2. V lost 1 base, J lost 4 bases, and 2 bases stayed unmatched. CDR3 length: 14 amino acids. The germline CDR1 and CDR2 sequences are MNHEY and SMNVEV (reference sequence). Written as DNA, the CDR3 is TGTGCCAGCAGTTTATTTGCGGGGGGGTACGAGCAGTACTTC. Protein: CASSLFAGGYEQYF.